The present entry profiles one TCR beta chain with its context. Its specificity is unknown. The V and J ends lost 3 bases and 7 bases respectively, with 12 bases between them. The germline gives CDR1 SGHNT, CDR2 YENEEA. This CDR3 comprises 14 residues. This entry belongs to a study of T cells in localized non-small cell lung cancer. General study findings and limits: Paired adjacent lung recovered a median approximately 57 of the top 100 tumor clones. Longer survival (overall) was linked to higher T cell density in blood.

Assay: immunoSEQ multiplex PCR; the TCRdb copy retains only in-frame clones and omits some. Of more than 2,500 clones in the sample, roughly 31% were seen once. Here the sequenced sample was normal lung tissue next to the tumor, taken before any cancer treatment. The V gene is TRBV11-3, the J gene TRBJ2-2; D perhaps matches TRBD1 (6 bases). This TCR came from a male donor aged 60 or over with stage I squamous cell lung carcinoma. The CDR3 here is CASSFTGPGGELFF. The DNA of the CDR3 is TGTGCCAGCAGCTTTACAGGGCCTGGCGGGGAGCTGTTTTTT.